Following are 22 T cell receptor beta chains from one sample sequenced in a study of cytomegalovirus exposure and HLA in healthy donors. Sequenced by immunoSEQ multiplex PCR; TCRdb stores in-frame clones only, minus some. The sample has hundreds of thousands of clones; more than 75% are singletons. Material: PBMCs. The receptors come from a man aged 18 to 29 in good health and CMV-seropositive.

The V gene is TRBV27, the J gene TRBJ2-7; a weak D match, TRBD1 (7 bases). The CDR3 contains 14 residues. Trimming left V 0 bases short and J 3 bases short, with 9 bases between. Germline values: CDR1 MNHEY, CDR2 SMNVEV (reference sequence). The DNA for the CDR3 is TGTGCCAGCAGTTTATCCCAGGGGGGCTACGAGCAGTACTTC. This sequence encodes CASSLSQGGYEQYF.

This clone has just one count. The chain combines TRBV6-5 with TRBJ2-1; 11 positions match TRBD1. Germline V gives CDR1 MNHEY, CDR2 SVGAGI. V gave up 5 bases and J gave up 8 bases; unmatched junction bases: 5. The CDR3 consists of 14 residues. The CDR3 here is CASSRTGGIDEQFF. The CDR3 coding sequence is TGTGCCAGCAGTAGGACAGGGGGCATCGATGAGCAGTTCTTC.

V usage is TRBV7-9 and J usage is TRBJ1-2; TRBD1 might be the D (5 bases). The germline V gene encodes CDR1 SEHNR and CDR2 FQNEAQ (reference sequence). The CDR3 consists of 16 residues. Trimming left V 0 bases short and J 3 bases short, with 14 bases between. As DNA, the CDR3 is TGTGCCAGCAGCTTAGCGGCCAGGGAACAAGACTATGGCTACACCTTC. This translates into CASSLAAREQDYGYTF. Using reference TRBV7-9 and TRBJ1-2 for the parts outside the CDR3, the full variable domain is DTGVSQNPRHKITKRGQNVTFRCDPISEHNRLYWYRQTLGQGPEFLTYFQNEAQLEKSRLLSDRFSAERPKGSFSTLEIQRTEQGDSAMYLCASSLAAREQDYGYTFGSGTRLTVV.

The J gene is TRBJ2-1, the V gene TRBV5-4, with 9 bases lining up with TRBD1. Germline trimming cut 4 bases from V and 8 bases from J; bases unmatched to any gene: 4. Germline V gene lookup returns CDR1 SGHNT and CDR2 YYREEE (reference sequence). The CDR3 runs 13 residues. Written as DNA, the CDR3 is TGTGCCAGCAGCCAGGGACAGGGCTATGAGCAGTTCTTC. It is translated as CASSQGQGYEQFF. Variable domain in full (rest from reference TRBV5-4 and TRBJ2-1): ETGVTQSPTHLIKTRGQQVTLRCSSQSGHNTVSWYQQALGQGPQFIFQYYREEENGRGNFPPRFSGLQFPNYSSELNVNALELDDSALYLCASSQGQGYEQFFGPGTRLTVL.

This chain links TRBV18 with TRBJ2-7, with 13 positions matching TRBD2. With V trimmed by 5 bases and J by 1 base, 11 bases remained unmatched. This CDR3 is 18 amino acids long. Germline V gene lookup returns CDR1 KGHSH and CDR2 LQKENI. CDR3 residues: CASSTPGLAGSLSYEQYF. In DNA, the CDR3 is TGTGCCAGCTCAACCCCGGGACTAGCGGGATCTCTTTCCTACGAGCAGTACTTC.

The chain uses TRBV19 and TRBJ1-5; tentatively, D is TRBD1 (6 bases). The germline CDR1 and CDR2 sequences are LNHDA and SQIVND (reference sequence). The V end lost 5 bases, the J end lost 3 bases, and 17 bases lay between the germline ends. The CDR3 is 16 residues long. For the CDR3, the DNA is TGTGCCAGTAGTGCCGTACACAGGGCCTTCAATCAGCCCCAGCATTTT. Translating gives CASSAVHRAFNQPQHF.

This chain uses TRBV18 with TRBJ2-6; D unresolved. From germline, CDR1 is KGHSH and CDR2 LQKENI. With 6 bases removed from V and 2 bases from J, the gap between germline ends came to 14 bases. The CDR3 contains 16 residues. This CDR3 reads CASSLGVGTGANVLTF. In DNA form, the CDR3 reads TGTGCCAGCTCGCTCGGCGTGGGAACTGGGGCCAACGTCCTGACTTTC.

The chain couples TRBV5-1 to TRBJ1-5; TRBD1 agrees at 10 bases. Germline loops: CDR1 SGHRS, CDR2 YFSETQ. The J segment lost 5 bases and the V segment lost 4 bases, leaving 6 bases of the junction unmatched. This CDR3 contains 15 residues. The CDR3 loop reads CASSPRTGGDQPQHF. CDR3 nucleotides: TGCGCCAGCAGCCCCAGGACAGGGGGGGATCAGCCCCAGCATTTT.

V and J are TRBV2 and TRBJ1-1; D remains ambiguous. Germline lookup yields CDR1 SNHLY and CDR2 FYNNEI. Trimming pared 6 bases from V and 11 bases from J, leaving 16 bases between. The CDR3 totals 12 residues. The CDR3 nucleotides read TGTGCCAGCAGACGACAAGCCCCTATGGCTTTCTTT. It specifies CASRRQAPMAFF. The full variable domain, rest sourced from reference TRBV2 and TRBJ1-1, is EPEVTQTPSHQVTQMGQEVILRCVPISNHLYFYWYRQILGQKVEFLVSFYNNEISEKSEIFDDQFSVERPDGSNFTLKIRSTKLEDSAMYFCASRRQAPMAFFGQGTRLTVV.

The V gene is TRBV2, the J gene TRBJ1-5; D not certain. The CDR3 runs 14 residues. Germline V lookup: CDR1 SNHLY, CDR2 FYNNEI. Trimming took off 7 bases at V and 6 bases at J, with 16 bases between the two ends. CDR3 DNA sequence: TGTGCCAGCACCGACCGGGAGTCAAGTCAGCCCCAGCATTTT. The encoded protein is CASTDRESSQPQHF.

The chain combines TRBV4-1 with TRBJ2-7, with D perhaps matching TRBD1 (6 bases). The CDR3 has 15 residues. V lost 2 bases and J lost 2, with 13 bases in between. CDR1 is MGHRA, CDR2 YSYEKL, per germline. CDR3 coding DNA: TGCGCCAGCAGCCAACCCTACAGGGATCCCTACGAGCAGTACTTC. Protein product: CASSQPYRDPYEQYF.

This clone was counted only a few times. The V gene is TRBV18, the J gene TRBJ1-1, with 8 bases aligning to TRBD1. The CDR3 loop spans 12 amino acids. After removal of 6 bases from V and 6 bases from J, the junction contained 3 bases not matched to a gene. The germline CDR1 and CDR2 sequences are KGHSH and LQKENI. The CDR3 loop reads CASSTGAPEAFF. The CDR3 DNA sequence: TGTGCCAGCTCGACAGGGGCGCCTGAAGCTTTCTTT.

This chain joins TRBV13 and TRBJ2-5; D possibly corresponds to TRBD1 (6 bases). Germline V gives CDR1 PRHDT, CDR2 FYEKMQ (reference sequence). This CDR3 region has 11 residues. With 4 bases removed from V and 9 bases from J, the gap between germline ends came to 9 bases. The CDR3 DNA is TGTGCCAGCAGCTCCAACAGGGCCCAGTACTTC. Its translation is CASSSNRAQYF.

This rearrangement joins TRBV11-2 to TRBJ2-7; TRBD2 matches 7 bases. V shed 3 bases, J shed 7 bases, and the junction held 9 bases outside the gene matches. The CDR3 is 14 amino acids. The germline V gene encodes CDR1 SGHAT and CDR2 FQNNGV. The chain's CDR3 is CASSFLAGVGEQYF. CDR3 DNA sequence: TGTGCCAGCAGCTTCCTCGCGGGAGTAGGTGAGCAGTACTTC. Complete variable domain (other parts from reference TRBV11-2 and TRBJ2-7): EAGVAQSPRYKIIEKRQSVAFWCNPISGHATLYWYQQILGQGPKLLIQFQNNGVVDDSQLPKDRFSAERLKGVDSTLKIQPAKLEDSAVYLCASSFLAGVGEQYFGPGTRLTVT.

With respect to this clone: Different DNA sequences within this sample yield the same CDR3. This chain connects TRBV7-9 to TRBJ2-3; D uncertain. The CDR3 has 12 residues. Germline V gene sequence: CDR1 SEHNR, CDR2 FQNEAQ (reference sequence). Trimming shortened V by 1 base and J by 5 bases, and 4 bases separated the two germline ends. In DNA, the CDR3 is TGTGCCAGCAGCTTAGACGGAGATACGCAGTATTTT. Translation: CASSLDGDTQYF.

The CDR3 loop reads CASSFLFSAQYNEQFF. The CDR3 DNA sequence: TGTGCCAGCAGTTTTCTTTTTAGCGCGCAATACAATGAGCAGTTCTTC. V is TRBV27 and J is TRBJ2-1; D possibly corresponds to TRBD2 (5 bases). The ends were cut back, 3 bases at V and 4 bases at J, with 16 bases in the middle. Per germline, CDR1 MNHEY and CDR2 SMNVEV (reference sequence). There are 16 residues in the CDR3.

The chain employs TRBV18 and TRBJ1-1, with a tentative D call TRBD1 (5 bases). V lost 5 bases and J 3 bases, leaving 13 bases between the germline ends. Germline CDR1 and CDR2: KGHSH and LQKENI. The CDR3 runs to 14 residues. CDR3 bases: TGTGCCAGCTCAAGGCTACAGGAAGACACTGAAGCTTTCTTT. It encodes CASSRLQEDTEAFF.

The chain recombines TRBV2 with TRBJ2-2; D possibly matches TRBD1 or TRBD2 (6 bases each). Germline V gene data show CDR1 as SNHLY and CDR2 as FYNNEI. V lost 4 bases and J lost 4, with 22 bases in between. This CDR3 contains 18 residues. CDR3 loop: CASSVSRRRDTRTGELFF. The CDR3 bases are TGTGCCAGCAGTGTGTCGAGGAGGAGGGACACCCGCACCGGGGAGCTGTTTTTT.

The V call is TRBV2, the J call TRBJ2-3; D not certain. Germline V gene data show CDR1 as SNHLY and CDR2 as FYNNEI. Deletions cut 5 bases from V and 10 bases from J, with 7 bases between. CDR3 length equals 10 residues. The CDR3 reads CASSTDAQYF. CDR3 bases: TGTGCCAGCAGTACAGACGCGCAGTATTTT.

This clone appeared a single time. The chain recombines TRBV7-2 with TRBJ1-2; TRBD1 matches 9 bases. Unmatched junction bases numbered 7, after V lost 6 bases and J lost 2 bases. The CDR3 sequence is 15 residues long. CDR1 and CDR2 (germline): SGHTA, FQGNSA. CDR3 protein: CASSLTGTGNYGYTF. CDR3 sequence (DNA): TGTGCCAGCAGTTTAACTGGGACAGGGAACTATGGCTACACCTTC.

The rearrangement uses TRBV6-1 and TRBJ2-6; D is unresolved. V lost 7 bases and J 4 bases, leaving 5 bases between the germline ends. Germline V CDR1 and CDR2: MNHNS, SASEGT. The CDR3 loop spans 12 amino acids. CDR3 in amino acids: CASTFGANVLTF. CDR3 bases: TGTGCCAGCACCTTCGGGGCCAACGTCCTGACTTTC.

This clone was seen more than once but under ten times. The chain has TRBV5-5 and TRBJ2-7; 9 positions agree with TRBD2. The CDR3 consists of 15 residues. Germline V gene sequence: CDR1 SGHKS, CDR2 YYEKEE (reference sequence). The V and J ends lost 2 bases and 2 bases, in that order; junction bases with no gene match: 5. CDR3 DNA: TGTGCCAGCAGCTTTAGCGGGAGTAACGCCTACGAGCAGTACTTC. This encodes CASSFSGSNAYEQYF.